These 18 T cell receptor beta chains were sequenced from one sample in a study of blood T cell repertoires in COVID-19. Repertoires were generated with immunoSEQ multiplex PCR, while TCRdb's copy carries only in-frame clones and drops some. Here the sample spans hundreds of thousands of clones, approximately 90% being singletons. The sequencing sample was made of peripheral blood. The receptors derive from a woman aged 25 to 39 with active or convalescent COVID-19.

The rearrangement links TRBV4-1 to TRBJ1-4; possibly TRBD1 for D (5 bases). The germline V and J ends were trimmed by 0 bases and 8 bases, with 10 bases remaining between them. CDR3 size: 14 residues. The germline V gene encodes CDR1 MGHRA and CDR2 YSYEKL. The CDR3 protein is CASSQEGVVEKLFF. In DNA, the CDR3 is TGCGCCAGCAGCCAAGAAGGGGTTGTAGAAAAACTGTTTTTT.

The chain recombines TRBV11-2 with TRBJ2-2; maybe TRBD2 (5 bases). The germline CDR1 and CDR2 sequences are SGHAT and FQNNGV. V lost 1 base and J lost 7, with 7 bases in between. There are 13 residues in the CDR3. The CDR3 loop reads CASSLGGIGELFF. CDR3 DNA: TGTGCCAGCAGCTTAGGAGGGATCGGGGAGCTGTTTTTT.

In its sample, this clone was seen a few times. The CDR3: CASSSDRGLDSPLHF. CDR3 sequence (DNA): TGTGCCAGTAGTAGCGACAGGGGCCTGGATTCACCCCTCCACTTT. The V gene is TRBV19, the J gene TRBJ1-6, with 8 bases matching TRBD1. J gave up 8 bases and V 4 bases, and 7 bases lay outside the gene matches. This CDR3 has 15 amino acids. The germline CDR1 and CDR2 sequences are LNHDA and SQIVND (reference sequence).

The chain combines TRBV5-5 with TRBJ1-2, with D hard to call. The CDR3 is 15 amino acids. V lost 0 bases, J lost 0 bases, and 9 bases lay in between. Germline lookup yields CDR1 SGHKS and CDR2 YYEKEE (reference sequence). Here the CDR3 reads CASSLEFSANYGYTF. CDR3 nucleotide sequence: TGTGCCAGCAGCTTGGAGTTCAGTGCTAACTATGGCTACACCTTC.

The chain links TRBV3-1 (or the pseudogene TRBV3-2) to TRBJ1-3; D is uncertain. The CDR3 loop spans 15 amino acids. V was clipped by 4 bases and J by 0 bases, with 10 bases between them. Per the germline V gene, CDR1 is LGHDT and CDR2 is YNNKEL (reference sequence). This CDR3 reads CASSPDTVSGNTIYF. For the CDR3, the DNA is TGTGCCAGCAGCCCAGACACTGTCTCTGGAAACACCATATATTTT.

This clone was recorded once. V usage is TRBV11-1 and J usage is TRBJ1-1, with D perhaps matching TRBD1 (6 bases). Germline values: CDR1 SGHAT, CDR2 FQDESV (reference sequence). This CDR3 has 14 amino acids. V was pared by 4 bases and J by 0 bases, with 9 bases between. The CDR3 region has the DNA TGTGCCAGCAGCTACCAGGGGATGAACACTGAAGCTTTCTTT. It translates to CASSYQGMNTEAFF.

The J gene is TRBJ1-5, the V gene TRBV6-1; TRBD1 matches at 7 bases. The CDR3 extends over 13 amino acids. Trimming at V came to 6 bases and at J to 5 bases, leaving 4 bases not matched to a gene. Germline lookup yields CDR1 MNHNS and CDR2 SASEGT. The CDR3 DNA follows: TGTGCCAGCAGCCGAGGGGGCGATCAGCCCCAGCATTTT. Translating gives CASSRGGDQPQHF.

The chain combines TRBV6-2 or TRBV6-3 with TRBJ1-1; D gene unclear. V lost 0 bases and J lost 5, with 16 bases in between. The CDR3 runs to 16 residues. The germline V gene encodes CDR1 MNHEY and CDR2 SVGEGT. The chain's CDR3 is CASSYSSFREVTEAFF. In DNA form, the CDR3 reads TGTGCCAGCAGTTACTCTTCATTTAGGGAGGTTACTGAAGCTTTCTTT.

The chain uses TRBV19 and TRBJ1-1; TRBD1 might be the D (6 bases). The CDR3 is made up of 15 amino acids. Germline V gene lookup returns CDR1 LNHDA and CDR2 SQIVND (reference sequence). V was trimmed by 5 bases and J by 4 bases, leaving 17 bases between them. The CDR3 sequence is CASSPTGHPSTEAFF. Here the CDR3 DNA reads TGTGCCAGTAGTCCAACGGGACACCCGAGCACTGAAGCTTTCTTT.

This clone was seen only once. This rearrangement joins TRBV30 to TRBJ2-7; 9 bases map to TRBD1. The CDR3 extends over 14 amino acids. Germline assignment: CDR1 GTSNPN and CDR2 SVGIG (reference sequence). Losses at the gene ends were 1 base for V and 5 bases for J; bases not matched to a gene: 6. CDR3 coding DNA: TGTGCCTGGAGTGCCGGGACAGGGAAGCACGAGCAGTACTTC. Its translation is CAWSAGTGKHEQYF.

The chain employs TRBV3-1 (or the pseudogene TRBV3-2) and TRBJ2-7; 11 nucleotides line up with TRBD2. The J segment lost 6 bases and the V segment lost 2 bases, leaving 3 bases of the junction unmatched. CDR3 length equals 14 residues. The germline V gene has CDR1 LGHDT and CDR2 YNNKEL (reference sequence). The CDR3 coding sequence is TGTGCCAGCAGCCAAACTAGCGGGAGTTTCGAGCAGTACTTC. As protein: CASSQTSGSFEQYF.

V usage is TRBV3-1 (or the pseudogene TRBV3-2) and J usage is TRBJ1-6; D is ambiguous. The CDR3 consists of 14 residues. V lost 4 bases, J lost 6 bases, and 10 bases lay in between. Germline V gene data show CDR1 as LGHDT and CDR2 as YNNKEL (reference sequence). CDR3 sequence: CASSPDLGNSPLHF. As DNA, the CDR3 is TGTGCCAGCAGCCCCGACCTAGGTAATTCACCCCTCCACTTT.

The chain combines TRBV6-1 with TRBJ1-2, with D uncertain. This CDR3 is built from 15 residues. The ends were cut back, 1 base at V and 2 bases at J, with 11 bases in the middle. Germline values: CDR1 MNHNS, CDR2 SASEGT. The CDR3 bases are TGTGCCAGCAGTGAAGGACTAGGGCCCAACTATGGCTACACCTTC. Protein: CASSEGLGPNYGYTF.

The V gene is TRBV20-1, the J gene TRBJ2-7; D possibly corresponds to TRBD2 (7 bases). Germline CDR1 DFQATT, CDR2 SNEGSKA (reference sequence). This CDR3 region has 15 residues. The ends were cut back, 3 bases at V and 3 bases at J, with 18 bases in the middle. CDR3 loop: CSASLGGGQDYEQYF. CDR3 DNA: TGCAGTGCTAGTTTAGGCGGGGGCCAGGACTACGAGCAGTACTTC.

The rearrangement links TRBV5-4 to TRBJ1-2; D is undetermined. This CDR3 comprises 13 residues. The germline V and J ends were trimmed by 4 bases and 8 bases, with 15 bases remaining between them. Germline V gene lookup returns CDR1 SGHNT and CDR2 YYREEE (reference sequence). In nucleotides, the CDR3 is TGTGCCAGCAGCCCTCCCACGGTTGAAGGCTACACCTTC. Protein: CASSPPTVEGYTF.

The rearrangement uses TRBV6-1 and TRBJ1-1; D possibly corresponds to TRBD1 (5 bases). Trimming shortened V by 3 bases and J by 1 base, and 9 bases separated the two germline ends. Germline-derived CDR1 and CDR2 are MNHNS and SASEGT. This CDR3 spans 14 amino acids. The CDR3 bases are TGTGCCAGCAGTGAGCCGGGGGGGAACACTGAAGCTTTCTTT. It yields the protein CASSEPGGNTEAFF.

V gene TRBV27 combines with J gene TRBJ2-1; TRBD2 aligns across 13 bases. The ends lost 5 bases at V and 6 bases at J; junction bases unmatched: 7. The CDR3 runs 16 residues. Germline CDR1 and CDR2: MNHEY and SMNVEV (reference sequence). CDR3 loop: CASSPIGLAGVNEQFF. DNA of the CDR3: TGTGCCAGCAGTCCCATCGGACTAGCGGGAGTCAATGAGCAGTTCTTC.

The DNA for the CDR3 is TGCGCCAGCAGCTTGGGAGCCAGGAACGACTATGGCTACACCTTC. Its protein is CASSLGARNDYGYTF. The chain is built from TRBV5-1 and TRBJ1-2; no clear D gene. Looked up from germline, CDR1 is SGHRS and CDR2 is YFSETQ. The CDR3 runs to 15 residues. V dropped 0 bases and J dropped 3 bases, with 12 bases sitting between them.